These 19 T cell receptor beta chains share one sample of origin, sequenced in a study of cytomegalovirus exposure and HLA in healthy donors (dated by TCRdb to 2016 to 2017). Library generation was performed with the immunoSEQ multiplex PCR assay. The multiplex PCR relied on a mix of 60 forward primers for TCR Vbeta segments and 13 reverse primers for TCR Jbeta segments. Imported from immuneACCESS, the table was reduced by TCRdb to in-frame sequences with V and J called. These copies leave out some clones; in studies compared against another copy, an unresolved V gene accounts for under half, and the cause of the remainder is not known. The table for this sample lists about 150,000 clones; 75% to 90% of them were counted only once. Under 3% of the sample comes from the top ten. The sequenced sample was PBMCs. These receptors were collected from a woman younger than 45 in good health and CMV-seronegative.

The rearrangement links TRBV6-1 to TRBJ2-7, with 11 bases lining up with TRBD2. Germline loops: CDR1 MNHNS, CDR2 SASEGT. V lost 5 bases, J lost 4 bases, and 4 bases stayed unmatched. This CDR3 has 14 residues. CDR3 nucleotide sequence: TGTGCCAGCAGTCTGGGACTAGCGGAGTACGAGCAGTACTTC. Translation: CASSLGLAEYEQYF.

This clone was seen only a few times. The rearrangement links TRBV10-2 to TRBJ1-2; D not certain. The CDR3 runs 13 residues. Germline values: CDR1 WSHSY, CDR2 SAAADI. Deletions cut 3 bases from V and 5 bases from J, with 10 bases between. The CDR3, as DNA: TGCGCCAGCAGTGACTCGGTCCCTTATGGCTACACCTTC. This codes for CASSDSVPYGYTF.

This chain links TRBV13 with TRBJ2-3; 8 bases are shared with TRBD2. With V trimmed by 0 bases and J by 0 bases, 8 bases remained unmatched. The CDR3 runs to 18 residues. CDR1 PRHDT and CDR2 FYEKMQ come from the germline V gene (reference sequence). The CDR3 sequence: CASSLGLSGAYSTDTQYF. CDR3 nucleotides: TGTGCCAGCAGCTTAGGCCTTAGCGGGGCCTATAGCACAGATACGCAGTATTTT.

V usage is TRBV5-1 and J usage is TRBJ1-5; 9 nucleotides line up with TRBD1. The germline V gene has CDR1 SGHRS and CDR2 YFSETQ. The CDR3 is 15 residues long. Trimming removed 4 bases from V and 2 bases from J; junction bases left unmatched: 4. In DNA, the CDR3 is TGCGCCAGCAGCCCCACAGGGGGCGGCAATCAGCCCCAGCATTTT. Its translation is CASSPTGGGNQPQHF. Looking up the rest from reference TRBV5-1 and TRBJ1-5 gives the full variable domain: KAGVTQTPRYLIKTRGQQVTLSCSPISGHRSVSWYQQTPGQGLQFLFEYFSETQRNKGNFPGRFSGRQFSNSRSEMNVSTLELGDSALYLCASSPTGGGNQPQHFGDGTRLSIL.

The chain links TRBV11-2 to TRBJ1-4, with 7 bases fitting TRBD1. J gave up 4 bases and V 1 base, and 3 bases lay outside the gene matches. The CDR3 runs to 15 residues. The germline V gene encodes CDR1 SGHAT and CDR2 FQNNGV. The chain's CDR3 is CASSLGGQRNEKLFF. The CDR3 nucleotides are TGTGCCAGCAGCTTAGGGGGACAGCGTAATGAAAAACTGTTTTTT.

This chain joins TRBV6-5 and TRBJ2-7; D is perhaps TRBD1 (5 bases). Germline CDR1 reads MNHEY; CDR2 reads SVGAGI. The CDR3 spans 14 residues. Trimming removed 2 bases from V and 4 bases from J, with 12 bases in between. CDR3 nucleotides: TGTGCCAGCAGTTACGGTCAGGGCAGTTACGAGCAGTACTTC. It is translated as CASSYGQGSYEQYF.

The chain uses TRBV11-2 and TRBJ1-5, with D possibly matching TRBD1 (6 bases). The CDR3 contains 18 residues. CDR1 SGHAT and CDR2 FQNNGV come from the germline V gene. The V end was cut by 2 bases, the J end by 0 bases, with 17 bases between. The CDR3 region has the DNA TGTGCCAGCAGCTTATCGGGCAGGGGCAAGTTTAGCAATCAGCCCCAGCATTTT. Protein: CASSLSGRGKFSNQPQHF.

Comments on this clone: Relative to the germline gene, one junction end is altered; a read error may explain this. The genes are TRBV7-3 and TRBJ1-1; D unclear. Germline loops: CDR1 SGHTA, CDR2 FQGTGA. The CDR3 length is 13 residues. The CDR3 nucleotides are TGTGCCAGCAGCTTTTTTGAGGGAACTGGAGCTTTCTTT. Its translation: CASSFFEGTGAFF.

The chain employs TRBV5-1 and TRBJ2-1, with 7 bases identical to TRBD2. Germline CDR1 reads SGHRS; CDR2 reads YFSETQ. The CDR3 has 14 amino acids. V was clipped by 4 bases and J by 5 bases; unmatched bases: 6. The CDR3 DNA sequence: TGCGCCAGCAGCCAGCTAGCGGAAAACAATGAGCAGTTCTTC. The encoded protein is CASSQLAENNEQFF.

V gene TRBV11-3 combines with J gene TRBJ2-2, with TRBD2 matching over 7 bases. The CDR3 spans 15 residues. V was clipped by 5 bases and J by 5 bases; unmatched bases: 8. Germline-derived CDR1 and CDR2 are SGHNT and YENEEA. In nucleotides, the CDR3 is TGTGCCAGCAGCCCCGGCCTAGCGGATACCGGGGAGCTGTTTTTT. It encodes CASSPGLADTGELFF.

The J gene is TRBJ1-1, the V gene TRBV7-6, with 10 positions matching TRBD1. J gave up 5 bases and V 2 bases, and 5 bases lay outside the gene matches. Germline CDR1 is SGHVS and CDR2 is FNYEAQ. This CDR3 comprises 15 residues. This chain's CDR3 is CASSLRRDRGTEAFF. DNA for the CDR3: TGTGCCAGCAGCTTACGCCGGGACAGGGGAACTGAAGCTTTCTTT.

The J gene is TRBJ2-7, the V gene TRBV4-3, with D maybe TRBD2 (5 bases). V dropped 1 base and J dropped 3 bases, with 7 bases sitting between them. Germline V lookup: CDR1 LGHNA, CDR2 YSLEER. The CDR3 consists of 13 residues. CDR3 in amino acids: CASSQVRGYEQYF. The CDR3 DNA is TGCGCCAGCAGCCAAGTCCGGGGCTACGAGCAGTACTTC.

This clone came up once. V is TRBV5-1 and J is TRBJ2-7, with TRBD1 identical over 8 bases. The germline CDR1 and CDR2 sequences are SGHRS and YFSETQ. The CDR3 has 15 residues. Trimming took 4 bases from V and 4 from J; bases not matched to a gene: 10. The CDR3, as DNA: TGCGCCAGCAGCCCGCGGACAGGGTTGAAGTACGAGCAGTACTTC. Translated, it gives CASSPRTGLKYEQYF.

This clone has a handful of counts. The chain is built from TRBV5-5 and TRBJ2-5; TRBD2 might be the D (5 bases). Germline V gene data show CDR1 as SGHKS and CDR2 as YYEKEE (reference sequence). This CDR3 region has 16 residues. The V and J ends lost 0 bases and 3 bases respectively, with 15 bases between them. This chain's CDR3 is CASSLGVAGVEETQYF. The CDR3 region has the DNA TGTGCCAGCAGCTTGGGGGTGGCCGGGGTCGAAGAGACCCAGTACTTC.

The chain couples TRBV7-2 to TRBJ2-7, with a possible D match to TRBD2 (7 bases). The CDR3 has 16 residues. Trimming removed 1 base from V and 5 bases from J, with 18 bases in between. Germline V lookup: CDR1 SGHTA, CDR2 FQGNSA. The CDR3 here is CASSLGQILGGDEQYF. CDR3 bases: TGTGCCAGCAGCTTAGGACAGATTCTAGGGGGGGACGAGCAGTACTTC.

The gene calls are TRBV4-2 and TRBJ2-1; the match to TRBD2 covers 12 bases. Trimming took 0 bases from V and 8 from J; bases not matched to a gene: 5. In germline, CDR1 is LGHNA, CDR2 YNFKEQ. The CDR3 runs to 16 residues. The CDR3 spells CASSQESSGRAYEQFF. The CDR3 coding sequence is TGTGCCAGCAGCCAAGAATCTAGCGGGAGGGCCTATGAGCAGTTCTTC.

The chain uses TRBV27 and TRBJ1-5; TRBD1 is a possible D gene (5 bases). This CDR3 contains 13 residues. Germline V CDR1 and CDR2: MNHEY, SMNVEV (reference sequence). The ends were cut back, 6 bases at V and 6 bases at J, with 12 bases in the middle. The CDR3 loop is CASRKGSTQPQHF. DNA for the CDR3: TGTGCCAGCAGGAAGGGGTCAACTCAGCCCCAGCATTTT.

V gene TRBV11-2 combines with J gene TRBJ1-4; TRBD1 matches 8 bases. Germline CDR1 reads SGHAT; CDR2 reads FQNNGV. The ends lost 3 bases at V and 8 bases at J; junction bases unmatched: 5. The CDR3 runs to 14 residues. Written as DNA, the CDR3 is TGTGCCAGCAGCTTGGACAGGGTTAAAGAAAAACTGTTTTTT. Protein: CASSLDRVKEKLFF.

This clone was counted once. This chain links TRBV7-9 with TRBJ1-1; 7 bases fit TRBD1. The length of the CDR3 is 16 residues. The V segment lost 4 bases and the J segment 4 bases; nucleotides outside the gene matches: 12. Per the germline V gene, CDR1 is SEHNR and CDR2 is FQNEAQ (reference sequence). Here the CDR3 reads CASSSPVGKGATEAFF. CDR3 bases: TGTGCCAGCAGCTCCCCGGTAGGGAAGGGGGCCACTGAAGCTTTCTTT. Variable domain in full (rest from reference TRBV7-9 and TRBJ1-1): DTGVSQNPRHKITKRGQNVTFRCDPISEHNRLYWYRQTLGQGPEFLTYFQNEAQLEKSRLLSDRFSAERPKGSFSTLEIQRTEQGDSAMYLCASSSPVGKGATEAFFGQGTRLTVV.